Listed here are 9 T cell receptor beta chains from one sample, sequenced in a study of cytomegalovirus exposure and HLA in healthy donors. PCR involved 60 Vbeta and 13 Jbeta primers. Libraries were prepared by immunoSEQ multiplex PCR; TCRdb keeps only in-frame clonotypes and omits some of them. The sample has 150,000 or so clones; 77% are singletons. What was sequenced was PBMCs. Receptors originate from a woman between 25 and 40 years old in good health and CMV-seronegative.

This sequence joins TRBV9 and TRBJ1-2, with a weak D call TRBD1 (6 bases). CDR3 length: 14 residues. Germline loops: CDR1 SGDLS, CDR2 YYNGEE. V was cut by 3 bases and J by 8 bases, with 17 bases left in between. The chain's CDR3 is CASSEAGGAGGYTF. CDR3 sequence (DNA): TGTGCCAGCAGCGAGGCGGGGGGCGCGGGAGGCTACACCTTC. Variable domain in full (rest from reference TRBV9 and TRBJ1-2): DSGVTQTPKHLITATGQRVTLRCSPRSGDLSVYWYQQSLDQGLQFLIQYYNGEERAKGNILERFSAQQFPDLHSELNLSSLELGDSALYFCASSEAGGAGGYTFGSGTRLTVV.

This chain links TRBV10-3 with TRBJ2-3; perhaps TRBD1 as D (6 bases). CDR3 length: 13 residues. The germline V gene encodes CDR1 ENHRY and CDR2 SYGVKD. V was trimmed by 10 bases and J by 3 bases, leaving 14 bases between them. This chain's CDR3 is CATSARGTDTQYF. CDR3 coding DNA: TGTGCCACGTCGGCCAGGGGTACAGATACGCAGTATTTT.

The chain uses TRBV6-6 and TRBJ1-6; D is unresolved. Germline V lookup: CDR1 MNHNY, CDR2 SVGAGI (reference sequence). V was trimmed by 6 bases and J by 8 bases, leaving 17 bases between them. The CDR3 is made up of 15 amino acids. For the CDR3, the DNA is TGTGCCAGCAGCCTTACAGCCTCCAAGGATTCACCCCTCCACTTT. Its protein is CASSLTASKDSPLHF.

The chain is built from TRBV7-2 and TRBJ2-3; D possibly corresponds to TRBD1 (5 bases). Germline V lookup: CDR1 SGHTA, CDR2 FQGNSA. The CDR3 loop spans 11 amino acids. Between the trimmed V and J ends, which lost 4 bases and 12 bases, there was a span of 11 bases. The DNA of the CDR3 is TGTGCCAGCAGCTCTCCTAGGGGACAGTATTTT. Amino acid sequence: CASSSPRGQYF.

This chain connects TRBV11-2 to TRBJ2-7; TRBD2 matches at 9 bases. Germline assignment: CDR1 SGHAT and CDR2 FQNNGV. Germline trimming cut 6 bases from V and 2 bases from J; bases unmatched to any gene: 17. The CDR3 is 18 residues long. The CDR3, as DNA: TGTGCCAGCAGTCGACTAGCGGCTACAATTTGGCGGACCTACGAGCAGTACTTC. Its protein product is CASSRLAATIWRTYEQYF.

The chain uses TRBV28 and TRBJ2-7, with 7 bases aligning to TRBD2. Germline V CDR1 and CDR2: MDHEN, SYDVKM. The trim removed 3 bases at V and 3 bases at J, leaving 17 bases unmatched. The CDR3 is 18 amino acids. The CDR3 reads CASSFREGEGYPLYEQYF. The CDR3 nucleotides read TGTGCCAGCAGTTTCCGGGAAGGGGAGGGATATCCTCTCTACGAGCAGTACTTC.

This clone was seen more than once but under ten times. The chain employs TRBV5-6 and TRBJ1-2; 7 bases agree with TRBD1. Germline CDR1 SGHDT, CDR2 YYEEEE. The CDR3 is 13 amino acids. Trimming removed 4 bases from V and 7 bases from J; junction bases left unmatched: 7. The CDR3 DNA reads TGTGCCAGCAGCCGCGACAGGGTGGGTGGCTACACCTTC. The encoded protein is CASSRDRVGGYTF.

The chain has TRBV19 and TRBJ1-2; D not certain. Trimming took off 7 bases at V and 4 bases at J, with 10 bases between the two ends. CDR1 and CDR2 from the germline V gene are LNHDA and SQIVND (reference sequence). The CDR3 extends over 12 amino acids. The CDR3: CASNLEPYGYTF. In DNA, the CDR3 is TGTGCCAGTAACCTAGAGCCCTATGGCTACACCTTC.

This clone has only a few counts. The rearrangement links TRBV28 to TRBJ1-1; D not resolved. V shed 3 bases and J shed 5 bases, with 13 bases lying between them. Per the germline V gene, CDR1 is MDHEN and CDR2 is SYDVKM. The CDR3 contains 14 residues. CDR3 amino acids: CASSFRGSMTEAFF. The CDR3 DNA reads TGTGCCAGCAGTTTCCGGGGTAGCATGACTGAAGCTTTCTTT. Together with reference TRBV28 and TRBJ1-1, the CDR3 gives the full variable domain: DVKVTQSSRYLVKRTGEKVFLECVQDMDHENMFWYRQDPGLGLRLIYFSYDVKMKEKGDIPEGYSVSREKKERFSLILESASTNQTSMYLCASSFRGSMTEAFFGQGTRLTVV.